A selection of T cell receptor beta chains follows, all from one sample in a study of radiotherapy plus CTLA-4 blockade in lung cancer. Libraries were prepared by immunoSEQ multiplex PCR; TCRdb keeps only in-frame clonotypes and omits some of them. The sample yields more than 40,000 clones, around 73% seen once. The sequencing used peripheral blood, collected from a patient treated with radiotherapy plus ipilimumab. Receptors were obtained from a human donor with non-small cell lung cancer who had a complete response to radiotherapy plus ipilimumab. Both conserved end residues are part of each CDR3. Each record gives: CDR3 protein, CDR3 DNA, clone size, D gene, V gene, J gene. D genes are given only for firm matches. The size entry is marked missing in some rows and otherwise reads once, few, many or a size class.

CASSSQGQGTEAFF	TGTGCCAGCTCATCACAGGGGCAGGGCACTGAAGCTTTCTTT	-	TRBD1	TRBV18	TRBJ1-1
CAISGTGQSSYEQYF	TGTGCCATCAGTGGTACGGGACAGAGCTCCTACGAGCAGTACTTC	once	TRBD1	TRBV10-3	TRBJ2-7
CASRGHSNEKLFF	TGTGCCAGCAGAGGACACAGTAATGAAAAACTGTTTTTT	-	-	TRBV27	TRBJ1-4
CASSQEQGRGETQYF	TGCGCCAGCAGCCAAGAACAGGGAAGAGGCGAGACCCAGTACTTC	-	-	TRBV4-3	TRBJ2-5
CASSFNRVGGYTF	TGTGCCAGCAGCTTCAACAGGGTTGGCGGCTACACCTTC	few	-	TRBV7-2	TRBJ1-2
CASSPRGLAGGLTYEQYF	TGTGCCAGTAGTCCAAGGGGACTAGCGGGGGGCCTCACCTACGAGCAGTACTTC	medium-sized	TRBD2	TRBV19	TRBJ2-7
CASSKGGQGLDQPQHF	TGTGCCAGCAGCAAAGGCGGACAGGGATTGGACCAGCCCCAGCATTTT	-	TRBD1	TRBV7-9	TRBJ1-5
CSARERNEQFF	TGCAGTGCTAGAGAGCGGAATGAGCAGTTCTTC	once	-	TRBV20-1	TRBJ2-1
CASSPAAAAGSQFF	TGTGCCAGCTCACCCGCGGCGGCCGCGGGCAGCCAGTTCTTC	-	-	TRBV18	TRBJ2-1
CASSLDRGGEQFF	TGTGCCAGCAGCTTAGATCGCGGAGGTGAGCAGTTCTTC	-	-	TRBV7-3	TRBJ2-1
CASRTGDRGGNQPQHF	TGTGCCAGCAGGACAGGAGACAGGGGGGGCAATCAGCCCCAGCATTTT	medium-sized	TRBD1	TRBV2	TRBJ1-5
CASTISGRGYEQYF	TGTGCCAGCACTATTAGCGGGAGGGGCTACGAGCAGTACTTC	few	TRBD2	TRBV28	TRBJ2-7
CASSLTGWNGYTF	TGTGCCAGCAGCTTAACAGGGTGGAATGGCTACACCTTC	-	-	TRBV11-2	TRBJ1-2
CASSPWEEGPENIQYF	TGTGCCAGCAGCCCTTGGGAGGAGGGGCCAGAAAACATTCAGTACTTC	few	-	TRBV7-9	TRBJ2-4
CASSVGGGQAREKLFF	TGTGCCAGCAGCGTAGGGGGGGGACAGGCTAGAGAAAAACTGTTTTTT	-	TRBD1	TRBV9	TRBJ1-4
CASSEQRGANTEAFF	TGTGCCAGCAGTGAGCAACGGGGAGCGAACACTGAAGCTTTCTTT	-	-	TRBV2	TRBJ1-1
CSVTSTDTQYF	TGCAGCGTCACAAGCACAGATACGCAGTATTTT	-	-	TRBV29-1	TRBJ2-3
CASSQGQGSETQYF	TGCGCCAGCAGCCAAGGCCAAGGGAGCGAGACCCAGTACTTC	few	-	TRBV4-1	TRBJ2-5
CASSQDLSGVGPRAYEQYF	TGCGCCAGCAGCCAAGATCTCTCAGGGGTCGGGCCACGGGCCTACGAGCAGTACTTC	once	-	TRBV4-1	TRBJ2-7
CASSYSSTGGNQPQHF	TGTGCCAGCAGTTACTCGAGTACGGGGGGCAATCAGCCCCAGCATTTT	-	-	TRBV6-6	TRBJ1-5
CASSEPRVRGLFTDTQYF	TGTGCCAGCAGTGAACCGCGCGTCAGGGGGCTTTTCACAGATACGCAGTATTTT	-	TRBD1	TRBV6-1	TRBJ2-3
CAWRSQGFGNTIYF	TGTGCCTGGAGGAGCCAGGGATTCGGAAACACCATATATTTT	-	-	TRBV30	TRBJ1-3
CASSLVAGNAFF	TGTGCCAGCAGCTTAGTCGCAGGGAACGCTTTCTTT	-	-	TRBV11-2	TRBJ1-1
CASSVAGIGEQYF	TGTGCCAGCAGCGTAGCGGGGATTGGCGAGCAGTACTTC	-	-	TRBV9	TRBJ2-7
CASSHGDLNGEAFF	TGTGCCAGCAGCCATGGTGACCTCAACGGGGAAGCTTTCTTT	-	-	TRBV4-2	TRBJ1-1
CASSTGTPEETQYF	TGTGCCAGCAGCACCGGGACTCCGGAAGAGACCCAGTACTTC	-	-	TRBV7-3	TRBJ2-5
CATSPRSGQSSYEQYF	TGTGCCACCAGCCCAAGATCGGGACAGAGCTCCTACGAGCAGTACTTC	few	TRBD1	TRBV15	TRBJ2-7
CASSRPVRGRGDYGYTF	TGCGCCAGCAGCCGACCTGTGAGGGGCAGGGGGGACTATGGCTACACCTTC	-	TRBD1	TRBV4-3	TRBJ1-2
CASSIAGQGKNIQYF	TGTGCCAGTAGTATTGCAGGACAGGGCAAAAACATTCAGTACTTC	few	TRBD1	TRBV19	TRBJ2-4
CASSQASGRMAETQYF	TGTGCCAGCAGTCAGGCTAGCGGGAGGATGGCAGAGACCCAGTACTTC	few	TRBD2	TRBV28	TRBJ2-5
CASSLGGGVDTQYF	TGTGCCAGCAGCTTAGGGGGCGGGGTAGATACGCAGTATTTT	-	-	TRBV7-6	TRBJ2-3
CASSATSQANTEAFF	TGTGCCAGCAGCGCCACCTCACAGGCGAACACTGAAGCTTTCTTT	-	-	TRBV9	TRBJ1-1
CASSVRETGELFF	TGTGCCAGCAGTGTGCGGGAAACCGGGGAGCTGTTTTTT	-	-	TRBV2	TRBJ2-2
CASSRSGHTDTQYF	TGTGCCAGCAGTAGGTCAGGGCACACAGATACGCAGTATTTT	-	-	TRBV2	TRBJ2-3
CASSEDRGYGYTF	TGCGCCAGCAGCGAGGACAGGGGCTATGGCTACACCTTC	-	TRBD1	TRBV5-1	TRBJ1-2
CASSMVAGLTQFF	TGTGCCAGTAGTATGGTGGCCGGACTAACGCAGTTCTTC	-	-	TRBV19	TRBJ2-1
CASSVGGTGSDTQYF	TGTGCCAGCAGCGTAGGAGGGACAGGCTCAGATACGCAGTATTTT	-	TRBD1	TRBV9	TRBJ2-3
CASSSSGTSGYEQYF	TGTGCCAGCAGTTCCTCCGGGACTAGCGGCTACGAGCAGTACTTC	-	TRBD2	TRBV2	TRBJ2-7
CASSQLTGGSGANVLTF	TGCGCCAGCAGCCAGTTGACAGGGGGCTCTGGGGCCAACGTCCTGACTTTC	-	TRBD1	TRBV4-3	TRBJ2-6
CASRLDRTLYEQYF	TGTGCCAGCAGACTGGACAGGACCCTATACGAGCAGTACTTC	-	TRBD1	TRBV6-5	TRBJ2-7
CASSKNEGVGPTGELFF	TGTGCCAGCAGCAAAAATGAGGGCGTCGGCCCCACCGGGGAGCTGTTTTTT	-	-	TRBV9	TRBJ2-2
CASSLLPGNSVGEQYF	TGTGCCAGCAGTTTATTACCAGGGAACTCGGTCGGCGAGCAGTACTTC	-	-	TRBV27	TRBJ2-7
CASSKLGNQPQHF	TGTGCCAGCAGTAAACTAGGCAATCAGCCCCAGCATTTT	-	-	TRBV27	TRBJ1-5
CASSYIGAYNEQFF	TGTGCCAGCAGTTACATCGGGGCCTACAATGAGCAGTTCTTC	-	-	TRBV6-5	TRBJ2-1
CASSPGDRDNHGYTF	TGCGCCAGCAGCCCCGGGGACAGGGACAACCATGGCTACACCTTC	-	TRBD1	TRBV5-1	TRBJ1-2
CASSQIGQGGGSYNEQFF	TGCGCCAGCAGCCAAATAGGGCAGGGGGGAGGCTCCTACAATGAGCAGTTCTTC	few	-	TRBV4-3	TRBJ2-1
CASSPPLVAGVYEQYF	TGTGCCAGCTCACCACCGCTCGTAGCGGGAGTTTACGAGCAGTACTTC	-	TRBD2	TRBV18	TRBJ2-7
CASSLDGGGKTDTQYF	TGTGCCAGCAGCTTAGATGGAGGGGGCAAGACAGATACGCAGTATTTT	few	-	TRBV11-3	TRBJ2-3
CASSLLLGRDYNEQFF	TGTGCCAGCAGTTTACTCCTGGGGAGGGACTACAATGAGCAGTTCTTC	-	TRBD2	TRBV27	TRBJ2-1
CASSIPGRNTEAFF	TGTGCCAGCAGCATCCCCGGGAGGAACACTGAAGCTTTCTTT	-	-	TRBV11-2	TRBJ1-1
CASSFSQVGDTQYF	TGTGCCAGCAGCTTTTCACAGGTTGGCGATACGCAGTATTTT	-	-	TRBV7-9	TRBJ2-3
CASSLSGPTDTQYF	TGCGCCAGCAGCTTATCAGGGCCCACAGATACGCAGTATTTT	few	-	TRBV5-1	TRBJ2-3
CASSLFSRTGQISYEQYF	TGTGCCAGCAGCTTATTCTCCCGGACAGGCCAGATCTCCTACGAGCAGTACTTC	once	TRBD1	TRBV7-8	TRBJ2-7